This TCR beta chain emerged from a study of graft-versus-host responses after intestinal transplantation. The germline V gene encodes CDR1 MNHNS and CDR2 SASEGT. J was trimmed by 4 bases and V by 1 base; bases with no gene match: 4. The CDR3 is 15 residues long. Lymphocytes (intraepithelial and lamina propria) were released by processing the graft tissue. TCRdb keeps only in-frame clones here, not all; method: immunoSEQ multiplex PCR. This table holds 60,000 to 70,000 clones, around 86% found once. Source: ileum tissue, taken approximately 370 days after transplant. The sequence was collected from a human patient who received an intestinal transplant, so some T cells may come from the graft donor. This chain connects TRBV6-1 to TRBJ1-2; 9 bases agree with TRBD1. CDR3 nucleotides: TGTGCCAGCAGTGAAGAGACAGGGGGTGGCTATGGCTACACCTTC. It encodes CASSEETGGGYGYTF.